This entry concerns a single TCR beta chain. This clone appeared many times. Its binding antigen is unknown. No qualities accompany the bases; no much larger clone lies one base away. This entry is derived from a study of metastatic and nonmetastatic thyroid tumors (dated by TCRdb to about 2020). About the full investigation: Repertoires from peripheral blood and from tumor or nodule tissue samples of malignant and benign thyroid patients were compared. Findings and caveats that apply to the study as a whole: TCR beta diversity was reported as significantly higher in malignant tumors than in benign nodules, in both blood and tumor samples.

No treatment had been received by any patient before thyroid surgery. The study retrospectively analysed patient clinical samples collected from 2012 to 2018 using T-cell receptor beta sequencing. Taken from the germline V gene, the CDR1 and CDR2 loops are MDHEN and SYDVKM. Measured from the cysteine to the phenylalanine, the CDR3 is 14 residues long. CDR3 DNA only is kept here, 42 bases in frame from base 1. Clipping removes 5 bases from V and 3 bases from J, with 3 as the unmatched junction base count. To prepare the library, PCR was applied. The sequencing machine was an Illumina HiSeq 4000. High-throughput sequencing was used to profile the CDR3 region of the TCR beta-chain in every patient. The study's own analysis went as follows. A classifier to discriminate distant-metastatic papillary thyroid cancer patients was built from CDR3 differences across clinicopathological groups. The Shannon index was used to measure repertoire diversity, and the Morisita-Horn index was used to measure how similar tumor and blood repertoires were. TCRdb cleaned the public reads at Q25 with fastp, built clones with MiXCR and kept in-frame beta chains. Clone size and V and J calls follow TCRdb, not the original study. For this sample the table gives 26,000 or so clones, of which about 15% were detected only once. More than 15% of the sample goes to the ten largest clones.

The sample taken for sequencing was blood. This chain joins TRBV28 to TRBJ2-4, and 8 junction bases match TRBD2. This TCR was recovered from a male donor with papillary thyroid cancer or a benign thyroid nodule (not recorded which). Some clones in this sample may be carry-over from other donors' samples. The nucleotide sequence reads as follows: TGTGCCAGCAGTGGGGGACTAGTCAAAAACATTCAGTACTTC. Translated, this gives CASSGGLVKNIQYF.